This T cell receptor (beta chain) was retrieved from a study of blood T cell repertoires in COVID-19. Study context: Donors in the United States, Italy and Spain gave samples during acute or convalescent COVID-19. T cells, B-cell-depleted T cells, or PBMCs supplied cDNA or gDNA.

Followed over time, Seattle patients had been enrolled while infection was active. Germline CDR1 reads KGHSH; CDR2 reads LQKENI. The CDR3 runs 15 residues. V lost 3 bases, J lost 6 bases, and 17 bases lay in between. In the authors' methods: Nucleated cell counts were estimated from reference gene primer amplification. The protocol was immunoSEQ multiplex PCR, while the TCRdb copy is restricted to in-frame clones and leaves out a portion. V and J calls and clone size are as listed in that table; D and trimming were resolved from the DNA. The repertoire holds approximately 88,000 clones, with 65% to 85% as singletons.

This chain uses TRBV18 with TRBJ1-1; tentative D call: TRBD1 (5 bases). The source is a man aged 70-80 years with COVID-19, enrolled during active disease. Material: peripheral blood. The CDR3 bases are TGTGCCAGCTCACCGGGTCAGGGTTCGGTGCCTGAAGCTTTCTTT. Translation: CASSPGQGSVPEAFF.